This T cell receptor beta chain stems from a study of post-analysis software for immune sequencing data. Study-wide background: Relapsing-remitting, secondary progressive and progressive-relapsing courses of multiple sclerosis were included.

Unique molecular identifiers tagged the TCR beta cDNA libraries. One entry per CDR3 protein results from TCRdb running MiXCR on the PCR reads. The repertoire holds some 690,000 distinct CDR3 sequences, with approximately 59% as singletons. Trimming shortened V by 1 base and J by 6 bases, and 16 bases separated the two germline ends. Germline V gives CDR1 SEHNR, CDR2 FQNEAQ (reference sequence). This CDR3 region has 16 residues. Findings and limits, study-wide: Patients carried several TRBV segments more frequently than controls did, and TRBV5-6, TRBV5-1 and TRBV20-1 were among them. Among multiple sclerosis patients, normalized Chao1 diversity was significantly below that of controls.

In regard to this clonotype: Its target is not known.

This chain links TRBV7-9 with TRBJ2-1; TRBD1 might be the D (6 bases). The source material was blood. The origin of this receptor is a girl aged 2 to 9 with multiple sclerosis. CDR3 coding DNA: TGTGCCAGCAGCTTAGGGGGGACCCAAGGGGGCAATGAGCAGTTCTTC. Translation: CASSLGGTQGGNEQFF. Full variable domain (rest looked up from reference TRBV7-9 and TRBJ2-1): DTGVSQNPRHKITKRGQNVTFRCDPISEHNRLYWYRQTLGQGPEFLTYFQNEAQLEKSRLLSDRFSAERPKGSFSTLEIQRTEQGDSAMYLCASSLGGTQGGNEQFFGPGTRLTVL.